These T cell receptor beta chains were read from a single sample in a study of blood T cell repertoires in COVID-19. TCRdb keeps only in-frame clones here, not all; method: immunoSEQ multiplex PCR. This table holds about 140,000 clones, 88% found once. The sample was peripheral blood. These receptors all stem from a woman aged 55-69 years with acute or convalescent COVID-19. CDR3s include the opening cysteine and the closing phenylalanine or tryptophan. A D gene is named only where the DNA matches it firmly. Size values are once, few and many counts, or a class for expanded clones, and some rows have none.

j_gene,d_gene,v_gene,abundance,CDR3aa,CDR3nt
TRBJ1-6,.,TRBV6-5,once,CASTTRPQSPLHF,TGTGCCAGCACGACAAGGCCCCAATCACCCCTCCACTTT
TRBJ1-3,.,TRBV5-1,.,CASSLAPSGSGNTIYF,TGCGCCAGCAGCTTGGCCCCATCCGGCTCTGGAAACACCATATATTTT
TRBJ1-1,TRBD1,TRBV6-5,.,CASSSLRVSGGEVAFF,TGTGCCAGCAGTTCTCTCCGTGTGTCAGGGGGCGAAGTAGCTTTCTTT
TRBJ2-1,TRBD2,TRBV3-1/TRBV3-2,.,CASSQYGRLAGGNNEQFF,TGTGCCAGCAGCCAGTACGGTAGACTAGCGGGGGGGAACAATGAGCAGTTCTTC
TRBJ2-1,TRBD2,TRBV7-2,.,CASSPRTSYNEQFF,TGTGCCAGCAGCCCCAGGACTAGCTACAATGAGCAGTTCTTC
TRBJ1-2,TRBD1,TRBV4-3,.,CASSSQTGGADGYTF,TGCGCCAGCAGCTCCCAGACAGGGGGCGCGGATGGCTACACCTTC
TRBJ1-2,TRBD1,TRBV2,.,CASKGAPTYGYTF,TGTGCCAGCAAGGGGGCCCCTACCTATGGCTACACCTTC
TRBJ2-1,.,TRBV5-1,.,CASSLVSGTNNEQFF,TGCGCCAGCAGCTTGGTTTCAGGAACCAACAATGAGCAGTTCTTC
TRBJ1-6,.,TRBV7-2,.,CASSLALQGSSYNSPLHF,TGTGCCAGCAGCTTAGCGCTGCAGGGAAGCTCCTATAATTCACCCCTCCACTTT
TRBJ2-7,TRBD1,TRBV28,.,CASSRPGQGEQYF,TGTGCCAGCAGTAGGCCGGGACAGGGGGAGCAGTACTTC
TRBJ2-1,TRBD1,TRBV13,.,CASSFRQGPLGEQFF,TGTGCCAGCAGCTTTCGACAGGGACCCCTCGGCGAGCAGTTCTTC
TRBJ1-2,TRBD1,TRBV5-6,.,CASRAGRDRGLWDGYTF,TGTGCCAGCAGGGCGGGCCGGGACAGGGGGCTCTGGGATGGCTACACCTTC
TRBJ1-2,.,TRBV27,.,CASSYRAREGYTF,TGTGCCAGCAGTTACAGGGCGAGAGAGGGCTACACCTTC
TRBJ2-7,TRBD1,TRBV27,few,CASSFERGPYEQYF,TGTGCCAGCAGTTTCGAGAGGGGGCCCTACGAGCAGTACTTC
TRBJ1-2,TRBD1,TRBV28,.,CASSPPGQAGYGYTF,TGTGCCAGCAGTCCGCCGGGACAGGCAGGCTATGGCTACACCTTC